This is a list of T cell receptor beta chains from one sample in a study of cytomegalovirus exposure and HLA in healthy donors. Clones were read by immunoSEQ multiplex PCR, and TCRdb kept only the in-frame ones, dropping some. The sample shows just under 150,000 clones, around 85% of them seen only once. The sequenced material came from PBMCs. All receptors derive from a woman in her 30s in good health and CMV-seronegative. The CDR3 runs from the conserved cysteine through the conserved F or W. A D gene is named only where the DNA matches it firmly. Part of the rows lack a size; the others show once, few, many or a class for expanded clones.

clone_size: NA; j_call: TRBJ1-3; v_call: TRBV25-1; d_call: TRBD1; cdr3_nt: TGTGCCAGCACCGGACAGGGGGCAGGAAACACCATATATTTT; cdr3_aa: CASTGQGAGNTIYF
clone_size: NA; j_call: TRBJ2-7; v_call: TRBV5-4; d_call: NA; cdr3_nt: TGTGCCAGCAGCTCCGACAGATACGAGCAGTACTTC; cdr3_aa: CASSSDRYEQYF
clone_size: NA; j_call: TRBJ2-1; v_call: TRBV6-1; d_call: NA; cdr3_nt: TGTGCCAGCAGAAGGACAAACTACAATGAGCAGTTCTTC; cdr3_aa: CASRRTNYNEQFF
clone_size: NA; j_call: TRBJ1-6; v_call: TRBV7-2; d_call: TRBD1; cdr3_nt: TGTGCCAGCAGCTTAGACAGGGGCGCGGCAAGTGGTTCACCCCTCCACTTT; cdr3_aa: CASSLDRGAASGSPLHF
clone_size: NA; j_call: TRBJ1-6; v_call: TRBV9; d_call: TRBD1; cdr3_nt: TGTGCCAGCAGCCCCCACCGGGACAGGGTTGGGTCACCCCTCCACTTT; cdr3_aa: CASSPHRDRVGSPLHF
clone_size: NA; j_call: TRBJ2-7; v_call: TRBV19; d_call: TRBD1; cdr3_nt: TGTGCCAGTAGTACAGGGGGCGGCGAGCAGTACTTC; cdr3_aa: CASSTGGGEQYF
clone_size: NA; j_call: TRBJ1-2; v_call: TRBV11-2; d_call: TRBD1; cdr3_nt: TGTGCCAGCAGTCCGGACAGGCGCTATGGCTACACCTTC; cdr3_aa: CASSPDRRYGYTF
clone_size: NA; j_call: TRBJ1-5; v_call: TRBV19; d_call: NA; cdr3_nt: TGTGCCAGTAGTACCACAGGGCGTCAGCCCCAGCATTTT; cdr3_aa: CASSTTGRQPQHF
clone_size: NA; j_call: TRBJ2-5; v_call: TRBV7-2; d_call: TRBD2; cdr3_nt: TGTGCCAGCAGCCCGACGTCTCTAGCGGGTACCCAAGAGACCCAGTACTTC; cdr3_aa: CASSPTSLAGTQETQYF
clone_size: NA; j_call: TRBJ1-2; v_call: TRBV5-1; d_call: TRBD1; cdr3_nt: TGCGCCAGCAGCTCGGGGACAGGGGTCTCCAGCTATGGCTACACCTTC; cdr3_aa: CASSSGTGVSSYGYTF
clone_size: once; j_call: TRBJ2-7; v_call: TRBV7-9; d_call: NA; cdr3_nt: TGTTCCAGCAGCTCACAGTTTGAGGAGCAGTACTTC; cdr3_aa: CSSSSQFEEQYF
clone_size: NA; j_call: TRBJ2-3; v_call: TRBV2; d_call: TRBD2; cdr3_nt: TGTGCCAGCAAATCCCGGCTAGCGGGAGGGAACACAGATACGCAGTATTTT; cdr3_aa: CASKSRLAGGNTDTQYF
clone_size: NA; j_call: TRBJ2-3; v_call: TRBV4-3; d_call: NA; cdr3_nt: TGCGCCAGCAGCCAGGCACCTGCGGCGGGGGATACGCAGTATTTT; cdr3_aa: CASSQAPAAGDTQYF
clone_size: few; j_call: TRBJ1-1; v_call: TRBV5-1; d_call: NA; cdr3_nt: TGCGCCAGCAGCCCCGGAGGGGATCAGGCTTTCTTT; cdr3_aa: CASSPGGDQAFF
clone_size: once; j_call: TRBJ2-5; v_call: TRBV7-9; d_call: TRBD1; cdr3_nt: TGTGCCAGCAGCAGCTTACTAAGGGGGCAACAGGAGACCCAGTACTTC; cdr3_aa: CASSSLLRGQQETQYF
clone_size: once; j_call: TRBJ1-1; v_call: TRBV29-1; d_call: TRBD1; cdr3_nt: TGCAGCGCCCCATCTCCCCAGGGGGCGCCGGAAGGGGCTGAAGCTTTCTTT; cdr3_aa: CSAPSPQGAPEGAEAFF
clone_size: NA; j_call: TRBJ2-7; v_call: TRBV7-9; d_call: NA; cdr3_nt: TGTGCCAGCAGCAGACAATACGAGCAGTACTTC; cdr3_aa: CASSRQYEQYF
clone_size: medium-sized; j_call: TRBJ1-1; v_call: TRBV6-5; d_call: TRBD1; cdr3_nt: TGTGCCAGCAGTTATAGTGGGACAGTCGATGAAGCTTTCTTT; cdr3_aa: CASSYSGTVDEAFF
clone_size: NA; j_call: TRBJ1-3; v_call: TRBV28; d_call: NA; cdr3_nt: TGTGCCAGCAGTTTCTCAACAGGGACTGGAAACACCATATATTTT; cdr3_aa: CASSFSTGTGNTIYF
clone_size: NA; j_call: TRBJ2-1; v_call: TRBV2; d_call: NA; cdr3_nt: TGTGCCAGCAGTGAAGAACAGGACAATGAGCAGTTCTTC; cdr3_aa: CASSEEQDNEQFF
clone_size: NA; j_call: TRBJ2-2; v_call: TRBV7-6; d_call: NA; cdr3_nt: TGTGCCAGCAGCCCGATCACAGGCAACACCGGGGAGCTGTTTTTT; cdr3_aa: CASSPITGNTGELFF
clone_size: NA; j_call: TRBJ2-3; v_call: TRBV6-5; d_call: NA; cdr3_nt: TGTGCCAGCAGTTACTCGTCGCGGAACACAGATACGCAGTATTTT; cdr3_aa: CASSYSSRNTDTQYF
clone_size: NA; j_call: TRBJ2-7; v_call: TRBV7-6; d_call: TRBD1; cdr3_nt: TGTGCCAGCAGCTTCCGGGACAGCGGTTACGAGCAGTACTTC; cdr3_aa: CASSFRDSGYEQYF
clone_size: NA; j_call: TRBJ2-7; v_call: TRBV11-2; d_call: TRBD2; cdr3_nt: TGTGCCAGCAGCTCAGGGACTAGCGGCTACGAGCAGTACTTC; cdr3_aa: CASSSGTSGYEQYF
clone_size: NA; j_call: TRBJ2-7; v_call: TRBV4-3; d_call: NA; cdr3_nt: TGCGCCAGCAGCCAAGAAAGCGCGGTTCTCTACGAGCAGTACTTC; cdr3_aa: CASSQESAVLYEQYF
clone_size: NA; j_call: TRBJ2-1; v_call: TRBV15; d_call: NA; cdr3_nt: TGTGCCACCAGCAGAGCACAATATGAGCAGTTCTTC; cdr3_aa: CATSRAQYEQFF
clone_size: NA; j_call: TRBJ1-2; v_call: TRBV5-4; d_call: TRBD1; cdr3_nt: TGTGCCAGCAGTCTCGGACAGGACGCCTACACCTTC; cdr3_aa: CASSLGQDAYTF
clone_size: NA; j_call: TRBJ2-5; v_call: TRBV19; d_call: TRBD1; cdr3_nt: TGTGCATGCTCCGGGACAGAGCAAGAGACCCAGTACTTC; cdr3_aa: CACSGTEQETQYF
clone_size: NA; j_call: TRBJ2-3; v_call: TRBV6-6; d_call: TRBD2; cdr3_nt: TGTGCCAGCAGCAGACAGCGGGACGACACAGATACGCAGTATTTT; cdr3_aa: CASSRQRDDTDTQYF
clone_size: NA; j_call: TRBJ1-2; v_call: TRBV4-1; d_call: NA; cdr3_nt: TGCGCCAGCAGCCAATTTGGAGTCGACTATGGCTACACCTTC; cdr3_aa: CASSQFGVDYGYTF